This TCR beta chain was found in a study of technical replicates of blood from a handful of donors (dated by TCRdb to about 2017). The protocol used for the library was the immunoSEQ multiplex PCR assay. TCRdb obtained this table from immuneACCESS and retained in-frame rearrangements with V and J assigned. These tables miss some clones; where compared with another copy, unresolved V genes account for less than half of the shortfall, and the remainder is unexplained. This sample gives around 72,000 clones in total; roughly nine tenths of them show up just once. The ten top clones hold 0.38% of the sample. Of note for this clone: Its binding antigen is unknown. Base quality data are lacking; no much larger clone is found one base away.

In the germline V gene (reference sequence), CDR1 corresponds to LNHNV and CDR2 to YYDKDF. From its cysteine to its phenylalanine, the CDR3 spans 16 amino acids. Only CDR3 DNA remains: 48 bases, in frame from the first base. Between the V and J ends, shortened by 5 bases and 0 bases respectively, the junction contains 14 bases. This clonotype was sampled from a human donor in good health. The V gene is TRBV15 and the J gene is TRBJ2-1, with no D gene named confidently. The sample comprised T cells isolated from PBMCs. The nucleotides read TGTGCCACCAGCTTGACAAGGTCCAGCTCCTACAATGAGCAGTTCTTC. It encodes CATSLTRSSSYNEQFF.